The present entry profiles one TCR beta chain with its context. This CDR3 region has 13 residues. CDR1 and CDR2 (germline): MNHEY, SVGAGI. With 11 bases clipped from V and 4 bases from J, the junction kept 9 bases outside the gene matches. The data were obtained in a study of blood T cell repertoires in COVID-19. In the study's own analysis: The assay estimated nucleated cells by amplifying reference gene primers. Method: immunoSEQ multiplex PCR; TCRdb's copy keeps in-frame clones and lacks some. Clone size and V and J calls were adopted from that table, with D and trimming inferred from the DNA. The sample lists roughly 80,000 clones, 65% to 85% seen once, with 3.5% in the top ten.

This clonotype originated in a man between 50 and 59 years old with acute or convalescent COVID-19. Sequenced input: peripheral blood. The rearrangement joins TRBV6-5 to TRBJ2-7, with 9 bases matching TRBD1. Here the CDR3 reads CALQQGASYEQYF. CDR3 nucleotide sequence: TGTGCCCTCCAACAGGGGGCTTCATACGAGCAGTACTTC.